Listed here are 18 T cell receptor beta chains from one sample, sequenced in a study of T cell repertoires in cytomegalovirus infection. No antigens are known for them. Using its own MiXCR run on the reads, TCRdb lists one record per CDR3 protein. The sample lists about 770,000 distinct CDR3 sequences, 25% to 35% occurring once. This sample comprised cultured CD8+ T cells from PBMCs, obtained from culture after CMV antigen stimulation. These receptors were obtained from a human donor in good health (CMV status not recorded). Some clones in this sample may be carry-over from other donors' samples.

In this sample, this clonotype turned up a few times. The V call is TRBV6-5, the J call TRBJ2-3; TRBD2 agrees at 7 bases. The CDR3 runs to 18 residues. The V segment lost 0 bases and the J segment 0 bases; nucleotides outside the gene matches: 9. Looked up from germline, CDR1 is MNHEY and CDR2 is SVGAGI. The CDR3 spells CASSYSPLAGTSTDTQYF. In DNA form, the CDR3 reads TGTGCCAGCAGTTACTCCCCCTTAGCGGGTACTAGCACAGATACGCAGTATTTT.

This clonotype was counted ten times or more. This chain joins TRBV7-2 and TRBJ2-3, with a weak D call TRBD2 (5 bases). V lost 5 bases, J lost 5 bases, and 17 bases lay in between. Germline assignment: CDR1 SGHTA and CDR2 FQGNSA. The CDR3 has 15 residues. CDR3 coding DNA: TGTGCCAGCAGCCCAGGAGAGGGTTCTGGAGATACGCAGTATTTT. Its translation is CASSPGEGSGDTQYF.

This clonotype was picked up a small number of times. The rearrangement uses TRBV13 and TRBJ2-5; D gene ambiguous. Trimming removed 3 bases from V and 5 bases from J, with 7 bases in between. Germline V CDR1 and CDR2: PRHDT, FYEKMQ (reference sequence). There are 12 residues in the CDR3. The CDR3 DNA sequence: TGTGCCAGCAGCTTGCAAGGGGAGACCCAGTACTTC. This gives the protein CASSLQGETQYF.

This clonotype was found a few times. The CDR3 region is CASSFRGTGELFF. The CDR3 coding sequence is TGTGCCAGCAGCTTTCGGGGCACCGGGGAGCTGTTTTTT. The V call is TRBV7-6, the J call TRBJ2-2; weak D call: TRBD2 (5 bases). V gave up 3 bases and J gave up 4 bases, with 6 bases separating them. CDR3 size: 13 residues. The V gene's germline CDR1 is SGHVS and CDR2 FNYEAQ.

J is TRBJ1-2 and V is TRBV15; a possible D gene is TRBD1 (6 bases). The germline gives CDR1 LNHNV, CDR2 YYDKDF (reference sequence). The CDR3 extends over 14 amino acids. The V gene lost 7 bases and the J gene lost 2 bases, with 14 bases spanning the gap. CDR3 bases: TGTGCCACCAAGGGGGGAGGGACCAACTATGGCTACACCTTC. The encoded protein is CATKGGGTNYGYTF. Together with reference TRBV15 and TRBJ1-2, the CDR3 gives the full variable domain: DAMVIQNPRYQVTQFGKPVTLSCSQTLNHNVMYWYQQKSSQAPKLLFHYYDKDFNNEADTPDNFQSRRPNTSFCFLDIRSPGLGDTAMYLCATKGGGTNYGYTFGSGTRLTVV.

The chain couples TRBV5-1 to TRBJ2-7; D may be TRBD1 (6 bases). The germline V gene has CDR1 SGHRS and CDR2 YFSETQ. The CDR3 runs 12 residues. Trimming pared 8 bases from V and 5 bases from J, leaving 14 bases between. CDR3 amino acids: CASRTEAHEQYF. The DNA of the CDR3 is TGCGCCAGTCGGACAGAGGCCCACGAGCAGTACTTC.

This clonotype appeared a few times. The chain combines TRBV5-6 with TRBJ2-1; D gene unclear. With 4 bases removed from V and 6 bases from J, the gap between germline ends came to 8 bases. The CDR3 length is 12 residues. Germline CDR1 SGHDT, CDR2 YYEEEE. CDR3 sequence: CASSQRTNEQFF. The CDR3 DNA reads TGTGCCAGCAGCCAGCGTACCAATGAGCAGTTCTTC.

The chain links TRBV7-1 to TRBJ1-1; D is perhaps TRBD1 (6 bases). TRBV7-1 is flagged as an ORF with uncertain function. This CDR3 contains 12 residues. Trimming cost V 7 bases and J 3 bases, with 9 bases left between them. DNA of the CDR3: TGTGCCAGCAAGGACAGCCACACTGAAGCTTTCTTT. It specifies CASKDSHTEAFF.

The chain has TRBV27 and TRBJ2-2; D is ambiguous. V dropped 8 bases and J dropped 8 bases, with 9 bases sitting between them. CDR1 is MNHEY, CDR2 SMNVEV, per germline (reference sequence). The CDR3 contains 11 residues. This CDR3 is CASGEEGELFF. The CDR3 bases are TGTGCCAGCGGTGAAGAAGGGGAGCTGTTTTTT.

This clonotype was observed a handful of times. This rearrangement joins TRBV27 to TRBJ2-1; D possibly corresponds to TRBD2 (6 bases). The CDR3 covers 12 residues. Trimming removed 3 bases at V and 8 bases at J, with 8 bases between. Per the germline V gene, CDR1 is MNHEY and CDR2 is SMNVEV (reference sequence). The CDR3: CASSLGTDEQFF. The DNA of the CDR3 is TGTGCCAGCAGTTTGGGGACTGATGAGCAGTTCTTC.

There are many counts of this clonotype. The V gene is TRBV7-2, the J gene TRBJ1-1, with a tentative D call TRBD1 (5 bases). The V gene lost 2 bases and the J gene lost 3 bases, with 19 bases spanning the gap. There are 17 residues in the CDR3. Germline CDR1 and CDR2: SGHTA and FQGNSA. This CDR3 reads CASSLPRDRPLDTEAFF. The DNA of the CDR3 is TGTGCCAGCAGCTTACCCCGGGACCGCCCTTTGGACACTGAAGCTTTCTTT.

The CDR3 spells CASNPGYGSPLHF. For the CDR3, the DNA is TGTGCCAGCAACCCAGGGTATGGATCACCCCTCCACTTT. This rearrangement joins TRBV27 to TRBJ1-6; a weak D match, TRBD1 (5 bases). Germline values: CDR1 MNHEY, CDR2 SMNVEV (reference sequence). The germline V and J ends were trimmed by 7 bases and 10 bases, with 14 bases remaining between them. The CDR3 spans 13 residues.

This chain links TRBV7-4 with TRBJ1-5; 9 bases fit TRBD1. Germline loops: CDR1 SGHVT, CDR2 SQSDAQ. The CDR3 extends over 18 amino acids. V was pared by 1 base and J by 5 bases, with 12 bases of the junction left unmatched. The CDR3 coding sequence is TGTGCCAGCAGCTTAGACGACCCGGACAGGGGAAGGGATCAGCCCCAGCATTTT. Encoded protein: CASSLDDPDRGRDQPQHF.

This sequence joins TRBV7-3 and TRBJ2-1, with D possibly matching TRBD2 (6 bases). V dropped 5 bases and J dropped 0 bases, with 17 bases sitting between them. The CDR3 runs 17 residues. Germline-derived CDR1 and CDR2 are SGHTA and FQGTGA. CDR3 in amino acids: CASSPMGTPSSYNEQFF. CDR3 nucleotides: TGTGCCAGCAGCCCCATGGGGACTCCGAGCTCCTACAATGAGCAGTTCTTC.

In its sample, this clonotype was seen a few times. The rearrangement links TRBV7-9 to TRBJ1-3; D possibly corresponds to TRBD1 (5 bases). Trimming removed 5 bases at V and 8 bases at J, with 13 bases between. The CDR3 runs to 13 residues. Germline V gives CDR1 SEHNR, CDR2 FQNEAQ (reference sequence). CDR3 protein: CASSISGDYTIYF. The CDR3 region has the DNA TGTGCCAGCAGCATCAGCGGGGACTACACCATATATTTT. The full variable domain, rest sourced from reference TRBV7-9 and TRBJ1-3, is DTGVSQNPRHKITKRGQNVTFRCDPISEHNRLYWYRQTLGQGPEFLTYFQNEAQLEKSRLLSDRFSAERPKGSFSTLEIQRTEQGDSAMYLCASSISGDYTIYFGEGSWLTVV.

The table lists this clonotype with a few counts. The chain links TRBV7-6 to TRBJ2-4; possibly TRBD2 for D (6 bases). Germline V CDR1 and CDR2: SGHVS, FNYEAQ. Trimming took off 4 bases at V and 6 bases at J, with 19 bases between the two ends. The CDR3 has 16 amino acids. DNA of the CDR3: TGTGCCAGCAGCTCGGCCCTTGGGACCGGGGGAAACATTCAGTACTTC. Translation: CASSSALGTGGNIQYF.

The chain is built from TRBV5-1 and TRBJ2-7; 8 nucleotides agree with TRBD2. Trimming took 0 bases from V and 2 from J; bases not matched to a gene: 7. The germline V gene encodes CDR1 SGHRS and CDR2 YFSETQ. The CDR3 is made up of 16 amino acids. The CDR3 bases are TGCGCCAGCAGCTTGGCCAGGCTAGCGGGCGCCTACGAGCAGTACTTC. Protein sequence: CASSLARLAGAYEQYF.

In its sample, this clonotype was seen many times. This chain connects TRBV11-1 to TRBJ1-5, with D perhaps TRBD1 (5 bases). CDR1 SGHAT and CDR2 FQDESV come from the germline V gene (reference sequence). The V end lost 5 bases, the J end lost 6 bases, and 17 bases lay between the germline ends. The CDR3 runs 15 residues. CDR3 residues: CASSDGTTRGQPQHF. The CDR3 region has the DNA TGTGCCAGCAGCGATGGGACGACTAGAGGTCAGCCCCAGCATTTT.